This T cell receptor beta chain was documented in a study of early T cells in non-severe SARS-CoV-2 infection. Study background: Whole-blood bulk RNA, unsorted, was sequenced, and chains were unpaired.

This CDR3 comprises 13 residues. CDR1 is SGHDT, CDR2 YYEEEE, per germline. V was clipped by 3 bases and J by 5 bases, with 11 bases between them. TCRdb redid the calling of the 5' RACE reads with MiXCR, one entry per CDR3 protein. The table has about 83,000 distinct CDR3 sequences, roughly an eighth seen once; the top ten hold 6.5%. The sample holds a few counts of this clonotype. The sequenced sample was whole blood. This sequence joins TRBV5-6 and TRBJ2-5, with a tentative D call TRBD1 (5 bases). The receptor was derived from an adult who was a healthcare worker with PCR-confirmed SARS-CoV-2 infection or an uninfected control (not recorded which). The CDR3 reads CASSWGRMETQYF. The CDR3 DNA follows: TGTGCCAGCAGCTGGGGCCGTATGGAGACCCAGTACTTC.